This T cell receptor beta chain comes out of a study of shared clonotypes between healthy human individuals (dated by TCRdb to the early 2020s). Study-level background: The cohort comprised two women and three men aged 18 to 49 years. For each donor, CD4 naive and CD4 memory were each given three plates, CD8 naive was given two plates, and CD8 memory was given one plate. To estimate repertoire size and how much clonotypes are shared between individuals, the study performed deep sequencing of blood TCR repertoires from a few healthy adults. To increase sequencing depth and limit assay-specific biases, different laboratories used diverse techniques to prepare libraries and sequence TCR repertoires. Between about 0.8 and 9.5 billion PBMCs per donor were obtained by leukapheresis.

TCR CDR3 regions were amplified from genomic DNA by multiplex PCR using the deep immunoSEQ assay. Genomic DNA extracted from each cell subset was distributed evenly over all wells of several immunoSEQ 96-well plates, and each plate served as one replicate. For sorted subsets, roughly 0.2 ug genomic DNA, equal to some 30,000 T cell genomes, was loaded into each replicate PCR. Purified libraries were measured with a Qubit 3.0 fluorometer, size-checked on a Bioanalyzer 2100, and measured again with the KAPA Library Quantification kit. Each immunoSEQ 96-well plate was sequenced on its own single-read 150-cycle Illumina NextSeq 550 flow cell. The authors' analysis ran thus. Because only junctional sequences without quality scores were contained in the immunoSEQ output, filtering matching that applied to full-length reads could not be performed. To assign V/J genes and CDR3, sequences were annotated using PyIR, a Python wrapper for IgBLAST v1.9, with IMGT germline references. Reads were filtered out if the reads had weak V/J assignments (E-value above 1e-6), no CDR3, stop codons, out-of-frame junctions, or ambiguous translated residues. V3J clonotypes were defined as sequences sharing the same inferred V gene, J gene, and CDR3 amino acid sequence. The percentage overlap between two repertoires was calculated by dividing the number of shared unique clonotypes by the size of the smaller repertoire. Repertoire richness was assessed with RTK rarefaction, the Chao1 estimator, and Recon v2.1 estimates of unobserved clonotypes. Generation probabilities for all TCRbeta clonotypes obtained by the gDNA method from several donors were computed using OLGA. TCRdb took over this immuneACCESS table, retaining in-frame rearrangements with V and J assigned. Such tables are incomplete; in checked studies, under half of the missing clones stem from an unresolved V gene, and the remainder is unexplained. The D gene and trimming were derived from the DNA, and the V and J assignments and clone size from that table. A total of over 2 million clones appear in this sample, roughly 90% of them only once. Approximately 0.39% of the sample rests with the top ten.

Donors were healthy HIV-negative adults with no recently reported acute infections or vaccinations. Only Caucasian adults living in Nashville, Tennessee, USA were represented among the donors. CD4+ T cells were enriched through magnetic negative selection, after which naive cells were positively selected on CD45RA and the remaining negative fraction served as the memory subset. Blood was obtained by leukapheresis, after which PBMCs were separated by Ficoll-Histopaque density gradient centrifugation and cryopreserved in liquid nitrogen vapor phase. Purity and quantity of every magnetically sorted T cell population were checked by analytical flow cytometry. Genomic DNA was isolated from each sorted fraction and quantified by UV absorbance on a Nanodrop 2000c. Summary of the overall study and its limitations: Compared with non-shared clonotypes, clonotypes shared by all four sorted-subset donors had higher generation probabilities. Naive subsets generally had larger estimated clonotype richness than memory subsets did. Sharing across a handful of donors was observed for approximately 4.6% of naive CD4, 3.5% of naive CD8, 2.3% of memory CD4, and roughly 0.4% of memory CD8 clonotypes. Rarefaction of sorted-subset datasets indicated incomplete sequencing despite the large sequencing depth. Sampling was restricted to blood, and TCR repertoires in tissue are likely to differ from TCR repertoires in blood. Because the study included a small number of donors, the genetic and exposure-history diversity represented was limited. Based on pairwise subsampling, the degree of clonotype sharing among donors was expected to be affected by sequencing depth.

On this clone: Its recognized antigen is unknown. Within one base of it there is no much larger clone, and no base qualities were kept.

Counted from cysteine to phenylalanine, this CDR3 has 15 amino acids. Of all the DNA, just the CDR3 is kept, 45 bases in frame from base 1. The germline V gene gives CDR1 as MGHRA and CDR2 as YSYEKL. For this chain, trimming is 5 bases at the V end and 6 bases at the J end, and the number of junction bases without a gene match is 7. The rearranged chain carries TRBV4-1 and TRBJ1-5; 10 junctional bases match TRBD1. Sequencing was done on a sample of naive CD4+ T cells from PBMCs. Read against the paper, the sample's cell subset or site label means: CD45RA+ positively selected. This TCR came from a man aged 18 to 29 in good health. Some clones in this sample may be carry-over from other donors' samples. The DNA reads TGCGCCAGCAGCTCTCAGACAGGGGGCGGTCAGCCCCAGCATTTT. Translated, it gives CASSSQTGGGQPQHF.